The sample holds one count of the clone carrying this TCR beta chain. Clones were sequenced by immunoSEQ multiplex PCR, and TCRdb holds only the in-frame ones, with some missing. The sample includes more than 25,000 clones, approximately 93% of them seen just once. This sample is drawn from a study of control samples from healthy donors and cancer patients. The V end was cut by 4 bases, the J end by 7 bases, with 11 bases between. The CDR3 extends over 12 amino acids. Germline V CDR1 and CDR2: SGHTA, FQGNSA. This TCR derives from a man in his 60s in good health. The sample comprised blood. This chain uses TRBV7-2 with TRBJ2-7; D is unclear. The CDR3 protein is CASSSFSGEQYF. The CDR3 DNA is TGTGCCAGCAGCTCTTTCTCCGGTGAGCAGTACTTC.